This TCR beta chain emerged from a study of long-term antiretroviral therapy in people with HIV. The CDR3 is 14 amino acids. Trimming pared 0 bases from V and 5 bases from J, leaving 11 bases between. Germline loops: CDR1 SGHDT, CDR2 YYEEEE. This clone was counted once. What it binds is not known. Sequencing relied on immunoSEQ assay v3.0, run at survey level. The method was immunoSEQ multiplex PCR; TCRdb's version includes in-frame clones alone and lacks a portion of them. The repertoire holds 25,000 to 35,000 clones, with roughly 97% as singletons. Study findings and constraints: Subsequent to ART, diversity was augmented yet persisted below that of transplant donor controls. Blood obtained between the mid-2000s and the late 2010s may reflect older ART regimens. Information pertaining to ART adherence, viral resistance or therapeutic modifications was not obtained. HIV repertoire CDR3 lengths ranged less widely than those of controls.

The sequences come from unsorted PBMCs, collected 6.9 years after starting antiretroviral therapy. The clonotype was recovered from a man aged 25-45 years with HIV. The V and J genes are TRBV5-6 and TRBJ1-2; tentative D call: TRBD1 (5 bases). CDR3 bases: TGTGCCAGCAGCTTGGCCGGGACCGGGTATGGCTACACCTTC. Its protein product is CASSLAGTGYGYTF.